The 30 T cell receptor beta chains below come from one sample, sequenced in a study of shared T cell receptors in the human thymus. The method was immunoSEQ multiplex PCR; TCRdb's version includes in-frame clones alone and lacks a portion of them. The sample has 600,000 to 900,000 clones, approximately 83% seen once. The sample also formed part of further work on human thymus T cells.

The sample taken for sequencing was thymocytes. Receptors originate from a girl under two years old with a congenital heart defect.

The chain joins TRBV28 to TRBJ2-7; the match to TRBD1 covers 8 bases. The CDR3 runs to 13 residues. Germline assignment: CDR1 MDHEN and CDR2 SYDVKM. Trimming cost V 2 bases and J 7 bases; bases outside gene matches: 4. The CDR3 DNA reads as TGTGCCAGCAGTTTACAGGGGGCGACAGAGCAGTACTTC. Encoded protein: CASSLQGATEQYF.

This sequence joins TRBV20-1 and TRBJ2-3, with no clear D. Trimming removed 3 bases from V and 6 bases from J, with 7 bases in between. This CDR3 region has 11 residues. Looked up from germline, CDR1 is DFQATT and CDR2 is SNEGSKA (reference sequence). CDR3 nucleotides: TGCAGTGCTAGCCGGTGCGATACGCAGTATTTT. Encoded protein: CSASRCDTQYF.

J is TRBJ2-3 and V is TRBV20-1; D uncertain. From germline, CDR1 is DFQATT and CDR2 SNEGSKA (reference sequence). The V end was cut by 4 bases, the J end by 5 bases, with 7 bases between. CDR3 size: 11 residues. As DNA, the CDR3 is TGCAGTGCTATGAATAGAGATACGCAGTATTTT. It specifies CSAMNRDTQYF.

The chain joins TRBV7-6 to TRBJ1-2, with 11 bases matching TRBD1. Germline CDR1 is SGHVS and CDR2 is FNYEAQ. The CDR3 totals 16 residues. Unmatched junction bases numbered 10, after V lost 5 bases and J lost 5 bases. CDR3 in DNA: TGTGCCAGCAGCCCCCGGGACAGGGGGACCCTTTATGGCTACACCTTC. Encoded protein: CASSPRDRGTLYGYTF.

V usage is TRBV14 and J usage is TRBJ2-7; D not resolved. Germline V gene data show CDR1 as SGHDN and CDR2 as FVKESK. The V end was cut by 5 bases, the J end by 1 base, with 15 bases between. The CDR3 has 15 amino acids. CDR3 bases: TGTGCCAGCAGCTCCGAGACTGCCCTGTCCTACGAGCAGTACTTC. Its translation is CASSSETALSYEQYF.

This sequence joins TRBV4-3 and TRBJ1-1; no firm D call. The CDR3 is 13 amino acids. The germline CDR1 and CDR2 sequences are LGHNA and YSLEER. V lost 0 bases to trimming and J lost 11 bases, with 13 bases between them. The CDR3 nucleotides read TGCGCCAGCAGCCAAGATTCCTGGCAGTTCGCTTTCTTT. This encodes CASSQDSWQFAFF.

This clone was seen only once. V gene TRBV19 combines with J gene TRBJ2-2; TRBD1 matches 7 bases. The germline gives CDR1 LNHDA, CDR2 SQIVND (reference sequence). With V trimmed by 6 bases and J by 3 bases, 4 bases remained unmatched. This CDR3 contains 14 residues. The CDR3 DNA reads as TGTGCCAGTAGGACAGGGACCTACACCGGGGAGCTGTTTTTT. Its translation is CASRTGTYTGELFF. Full variable domain (outside the CDR3, taken from reference TRBV19 and TRBJ2-2): DGGITQSPKYLFRKEGQNVTLSCEQNLNHDAMYWYRQDPGQGLRLIYYSQIVNDFQKGDIAEGYSVSREKKESFPLTVTSAQKNPTAFYLCASRTGTYTGELFFGEGSRLTVL.

The J gene is TRBJ2-1, the V gene TRBV5-1; 11 bases map to TRBD2. The J segment lost 7 bases and the V segment lost 4 bases, leaving 7 bases of the junction unmatched. The CDR3 loop spans 15 amino acids. Looked up from germline, CDR1 is SGHRS and CDR2 is YFSETQ. The CDR3 protein is CASSVIAGGMNEQFF. Written as DNA, the CDR3 is TGCGCCAGCAGCGTTATAGCGGGGGGGATGAATGAGCAGTTCTTC. The full variable domain, in which reference TRBV5-1 and TRBJ2-1 provide the parts outside the CDR3, is KAGVTQTPRYLIKTRGQQVTLSCSPISGHRSVSWYQQTPGQGLQFLFEYFSETQRNKGNFPGRFSGRQFSNSRSEMNVSTLELGDSALYLCASSVIAGGMNEQFFGPGTRLTVL.

The V and J genes are TRBV18 and TRBJ2-5, with D possibly being TRBD2 (5 bases). Trimming shortened V by 1 base and J by 2 bases, and 14 bases separated the two germline ends. Per germline, CDR1 KGHSH and CDR2 LQKENI. The length of the CDR3 is 16 residues. Here the CDR3 DNA reads TGTGCCAGCTCACCACGGGTCGGACTTCTACAAGAGACCCAGTACTTC. It is translated as CASSPRVGLLQETQYF.

A few counts support this clone. The chain uses TRBV5-1 and TRBJ1-1; possible D gene TRBD1, 5 bases. Trimming removed 6 bases at V and 1 base at J, with 13 bases between. The CDR3 contains 14 residues. Germline-derived CDR1 and CDR2 are SGHRS and YFSETQ. The CDR3 spells CASTLGATNTEAFF. The CDR3 nucleotides are TGCGCCAGCACCTTAGGGGCTACGAACACTGAAGCTTTCTTT.

J is TRBJ2-2 and V is TRBV5-4; possible D gene TRBD2, 6 bases. CDR1 is SGHNT, CDR2 YYREEE, per germline (reference sequence). V was trimmed by 1 base and J by 1 base, leaving 20 bases between them. This CDR3 is built from 19 residues. CDR3 sequence (DNA): TGTGCCAGCAGCTTGATCGCTCGGGAGACGGAAGGGAACACCGGGGAGCTGTTTTTT. Protein: CASSLIARETEGNTGELFF. The complete variable domain, with remaining parts taken from reference TRBV5-4 and TRBJ2-2, reads ETGVTQSPTHLIKTRGQQVTLRCSSQSGHNTVSWYQQALGQGPQFIFQYYREEENGRGNFPPRFSGLQFPNYSSELNVNALELDDSALYLCASSLIARETEGNTGELFFGEGSRLTVL.

The chain carries TRBV5-8 and TRBJ1-6, with a tentative D call TRBD1 (6 bases). CDR3 length: 14 residues. Germline V gene sequence: CDR1 SGHTS, CDR2 YDEGEE. V lost 7 bases to trimming and J lost 8 bases, with 16 bases between them. CDR3 DNA: TGTGCCAGCTGTAAGGGGGAACTAGATTCACCCCTCCACTTT. As protein: CASCKGELDSPLHF.

In this sample, this clone turned up a few times. This chain connects TRBV10-3 to TRBJ1-5; TRBD1 might be the D (6 bases). V was trimmed by 10 bases and J by 3 bases, leaving 13 bases between them. The CDR3 extends over 13 amino acids. In germline, CDR1 is ENHRY, CDR2 SYGVKD. CDR3: CATRTDPNQPQHF. In nucleotides, the CDR3 is TGTGCCACCCGGACAGATCCCAATCAGCCCCAGCATTTT.

This clone was recorded once. The chain joins TRBV7-9 to TRBJ2-4; 8 nucleotides align to TRBD1. Losses at the gene ends were 6 bases for V and 2 bases for J; bases not matched to a gene: 12. This CDR3 spans 17 amino acids. Germline CDR1 and CDR2: SEHNR and FQNEAQ (reference sequence). The CDR3 here is CASSTLRQGRTKNIQYF. CDR3 DNA sequence: TGTGCCAGCAGTACACTTCGACAGGGGAGGACCAAAAACATTCAGTACTTC.

The chain recombines TRBV7-2 with TRBJ1-2; 9 positions match TRBD1. The CDR3 runs to 18 residues. After removal of 4 bases from V and 0 bases from J, the junction contained 12 bases not matched to a gene. Germline V CDR1 and CDR2: SGHTA, FQGNSA. The CDR3 reads CASSSDLGQGSSNYGYTF. The CDR3 DNA is TGTGCCAGCAGCTCCGACCTAGGACAGGGGAGTTCTAACTATGGCTACACCTTC.

The chain combines TRBV7-8 with TRBJ2-4, with D possibly matching TRBD2 (6 bases). This CDR3 has 14 amino acids. Trimming removed 6 bases at V and 3 bases at J, with 12 bases between. Germline-derived CDR1 and CDR2 are SGHVS and FQNEAQ. CDR3 DNA sequence: TGTGCCAGCAGGGGGGGAAGGGGCAAAAACATTCAGTACTTC. Its protein product is CASRGGRGKNIQYF. The full variable domain, in which reference TRBV7-8 and TRBJ2-4 provide the parts outside the CDR3, is GAGVSQSPRYKVAKRGQDVALRCDPISGHVSLFWYQQALGQGPEFLTYFQNEAQLDKSGLPSDRFFAERPEGSVSTLKIQRTQQEDSAVYLCASRGGRGKNIQYFGAGTRLSVL.

The chain uses TRBV27 and TRBJ1-1; the match to TRBD1 covers 9 bases. V shed 3 bases and J 0 bases; nucleotides not matched to a gene: 2. CDR1 and CDR2 (germline): MNHEY, SMNVEV (reference sequence). The CDR3 length is 15 residues. CDR3 in DNA: TGTGCCAGCAGTTTGGGACAGGGTCTGAACACTGAAGCTTTCTTT. Translation: CASSLGQGLNTEAFF.

Notes on this clone: A junction end diverges from the germline sequence, so it may reflect a read error. The gene calls are TRBV10-3 and TRBJ1-5; no clear D gene. Germline V gene lookup returns CDR1 ENHRY and CDR2 SYGVKD. This CDR3 has 13 residues. CDR3 sequence: CATSEVRSEPQHF. DNA of the CDR3: TGTGCCACCAGTGAGGTGCGGTCGGAGCCCCAGCATTTT.

The rearrangement links TRBV6-4 to TRBJ2-4; perhaps TRBD2 as D (6 bases). The CDR3 spans 17 residues. The V gene's germline CDR1 is MRHNA and CDR2 SNTAGT. Deletions cut 4 bases from V and 4 bases from J, with 20 bases between. The CDR3 is CASSAHPGREGKNIQYF. The CDR3 DNA reads TGTGCCAGCAGTGCGCACCCCGGGAGAGAAGGAAAAAACATTCAGTACTTC.

The rearrangement links TRBV15 to TRBJ1-5, with D unclear. The V gene's germline CDR1 is LNHNV and CDR2 YYDKDF (reference sequence). V was pared by 1 base and J by 0 bases, with 10 bases between. The CDR3 extends over 16 amino acids. The CDR3 loop is CATSRVRFGSNQPQHF. In nucleotides, the CDR3 is TGTGCCACCAGCAGAGTTCGGTTCGGTAGCAATCAGCCCCAGCATTTT.

V and J are TRBV10-2 and TRBJ2-7; possibly TRBD1 for D (5 bases). The CDR3 totals 16 residues. Germline V gene data show CDR1 as WSHSY and CDR2 as SAAADI. Trimming took 7 bases from V and 4 from J, leaving 23 bases between them. Written as DNA, the CDR3 is TGCGCCAGCACTCCCACCGGGCCCCAAGGGGTGTACGAGCAGTACTTC. This sequence encodes CASTPTGPQGVYEQYF.

The chain is built from TRBV15 and TRBJ1-2, with TRBD1 identical over 9 bases. Germline-derived CDR1 and CDR2 are LNHNV and YYDKDF (reference sequence). V dropped 1 base and J dropped 8; count of bases not matched to a gene: 14. The CDR3 loop spans 17 amino acids. This CDR3 reads CATSRGGQGPNSRGYTF. The CDR3 DNA reads as TGTGCCACCAGCAGAGGGGGACAGGGTCCCAACTCGCGGGGCTACACCTTC.

The CDR3 DNA follows: TGTGCTAGTGGTTCGATCAAACAGGGGGTGAACACTGAAGCTTTCTTT. Translated: CASGSIKQGVNTEAFF. The chain carries TRBV12-5 and TRBJ1-1; 8 nucleotides align to TRBD1. The CDR3 contains 16 residues. The V gene's germline CDR1 is LGHNT and CDR2 FRNRAP. Trimming cost V 4 bases and J 0 bases; bases outside gene matches: 7.

This chain links TRBV5-4 with TRBJ1-6, with 7 positions matching TRBD1. The germline V gene has CDR1 SGHNT and CDR2 YYREEE (reference sequence). The ends lost 4 bases at V and 3 bases at J; junction bases unmatched: 4. The CDR3 consists of 15 residues. CDR3 in amino acids: CASSLTGNYNSPLHF. For the CDR3, the DNA is TGTGCCAGCAGCCTGACAGGGAACTATAATTCACCCCTCCACTTT.

The chain uses TRBV4-1 and TRBJ2-3; 10 nucleotides match TRBD1. This CDR3 comprises 19 residues. The trim removed 3 bases at V and 2 bases at J, leaving 14 bases unmatched. Germline loops: CDR1 MGHRA, CDR2 YSYEKL. CDR3 DNA: TGCGCCAGCAGCCACCCCCAGAGCGGGACAGGGGTTTACACAGATACGCAGTATTTT. It codes for CASSHPQSGTGVYTDTQYF.

The chain carries TRBV4-1 and TRBJ2-2; 13 positions match TRBD2. The germline V gene encodes CDR1 MGHRA and CDR2 YSYEKL. The CDR3 is made up of 18 amino acids. V lost 4 bases and J lost 1; bases outside the gene matches: 6. DNA of the CDR3: TGCGCCAGCAGCCCGAGACTAGCGGGGGGTCAGAACACCGGGGAGCTGTTTTTT. Its translation: CASSPRLAGGQNTGELFF.

The gene calls are TRBV10-2 and TRBJ1-3; D remains unclear. This CDR3 has 14 residues. Germline V lookup: CDR1 WSHSY, CDR2 SAAADI. V gave up 2 bases and J gave up 3 bases, with 8 bases separating them. The DNA for the CDR3 is TGCGCCAGCAGTGAGCCCATCGGTGGAAACACCATATATTTT. Translation: CASSEPIGGNTIYF.

The chain joins TRBV7-2 to TRBJ1-1; no clear D. Trimming took 5 bases from V and 4 from J, leaving 29 bases between them. Germline values: CDR1 SGHTA, CDR2 FQGNSA. The CDR3 sequence is 19 residues long. The CDR3 loop reads CASSPYAGSAFGSSTEAFF. The CDR3 bases are TGTGCCAGCAGCCCGTACGCGGGGTCGGCTTTTGGTTCAAGCACTGAAGCTTTCTTT.

The chain couples TRBV15 to TRBJ1-2; weak D call: TRBD1 (6 bases). The germline V gene encodes CDR1 LNHNV and CDR2 YYDKDF (reference sequence). Trimming took off 0 bases at V and 5 bases at J, with 22 bases between the two ends. The CDR3 totals 18 residues. CDR3 in amino acids: CATSRDVRGERVSYGYTF. CDR3 in DNA: TGTGCCACCAGCAGAGATGTCAGGGGAGAAAGGGTTTCATATGGCTACACCTTC.

Here the CDR3 DNA reads TGTGCCAGCAGCTCCAACACAAGCTCCTACAATGAGCAGTTCTTC. Its protein is CASSSNTSSYNEQFF. V gene TRBV7-2 combines with J gene TRBJ2-1; no clear D gene. Trimming cost V 4 bases and J 0 bases, with 10 bases left between them. Per germline, CDR1 SGHTA and CDR2 FQGNSA. The CDR3 has 15 residues.